This T cell receptor beta chain appears in the sequencing data of a study of beta chain features in type 1 diabetes. Study-wide context: Cell yields, gender and age were similar in healthy donors and patients. Overall study results and limits: The naive, central memory and Treg TCRB repertoires looked more alike in patients than they did in healthy donors. A moderate, significant TCRB CDR3 shortening appeared in type 1 diabetes across four CD4+ subsets.

TCRB transcripts that were expressed got sequenced, as all of the isolated RNA had been reverse transcribed. This table comes from immunoSEQ multiplex PCR, and its TCRdb copy is limited to in-frame clones, with some not included. This table holds 200,000 to 250,000 clones, over 11% found once. Donors underwent one heparinised blood draw, about 120 mL on average. This clone showed up just a few times. Antigen: not known. The source is a young man with type 1 diabetes. Material: naive CD4+ T cells from blood.

The CDR3 is CASSLGEDHEQYF. For the CDR3, the DNA is TGTGCCAGCAGCTTAGGGGAGGACCACGAGCAGTACTTC. V gene TRBV11-2 combines with J gene TRBJ2-7, with D tentatively TRBD2 (6 bases). CDR3 length equals 13 residues. V was shortened by 1 base and J by 5 bases, with 9 bases between the two germline ends. Germline V gene sequence: CDR1 SGHAT, CDR2 FQNNGV.